This T cell receptor beta chain appears in the sequencing data of a study of blood T cells in healthy people across ages. Study-level findings and limits: Estimates of total diversity, which came from one million sequenced T cells, were considered to be underestimates. CMV status of donors was unknown, possibly confounding expanded clonotype changes. Samples with more naive T cells showed higher observed beta diversity.

Details on this clonotype: What it binds is unknown.

The CDR3 runs 12 residues. V shed 7 bases and J shed 3 bases, with 9 bases lying between them. Germline CDR1 and CDR2: LGHDT and YNNKEL (reference sequence). A second PCR, run for about 7 to 11 cycles, used a sample-barcoded 5' primer plus a J-beta primer mix. Every cDNA molecule carried a tag from a template-switch adaptor bearing 12 random nucleotides. Using its own MiXCR run on the 5' RACE reads, TCRdb lists one record per CDR3 protein. The top ten clones hold around 12% of a sample with some 1.1 million distinct CDR3 sequences, 35% to 45% of them seen once. The specimen sequenced was blood. The chain combines TRBV3-1 with TRBJ1-1; D is perhaps TRBD1 (5 bases). The sequence was collected from a man between 18 and 35 years old in good health. The CDR3 region is CASTLGDTEAFF. The DNA for the CDR3 is TGTGCCAGCACCTTGGGGGACACTGAAGCTTTCTTT.